Listed below are T cell receptor beta chains from one sample, sequenced in a study of shared clonotypes between healthy human individuals. Clones were read by immunoSEQ multiplex PCR, and TCRdb kept only the in-frame ones, dropping some. This table holds 1 million to 1.3 million clones, 75% to 85% found once. The material sequenced was memory CD4+ T cells from PBMCs. The receptors shown here come from a man aged 18 to 30 in good health. Some clones in this sample may be carry-over from other donors' samples. The CDR3 runs from the conserved cysteine through the conserved F or W. The order of the fields is clone size, J gene, V gene, D gene, CDR3 DNA, CDR3 protein. The D gene is left open where the match is weak. For some rows the clone size is stated as once, few or many, or as a class when expanded; others skip it.

clone size: NA; J gene: TRBJ2-7; V gene: TRBV5-1; D gene: TRBD2; CDR3 DNA: TGCGCCAGCAGCTTTCGAGCGGGAGGGCCTTACGAGCAGTACTTC; CDR3 protein: CASSFRAGGPYEQYF
clone size: few; J gene: TRBJ2-1; V gene: TRBV15; D gene: NA; CDR3 DNA: TGTGCCACCAGCAGAGACCTTTTTAGATCCTACAATGAGCAGTTCTTC; CDR3 protein: CATSRDLFRSYNEQFF
clone size: NA; J gene: TRBJ2-1; V gene: TRBV5-1; D gene: NA; CDR3 DNA: TGCGCCAGCAGCTTGGAAGGACGGCCGGGCTTCGGTGAGCAGTTCTTC; CDR3 protein: CASSLEGRPGFGEQFF
clone size: NA; J gene: TRBJ2-1; V gene: TRBV28; D gene: TRBD2; CDR3 DNA: TGTGCCAGCAGTTTAGCGGGAGTAGGAAATGAGCAGTTCTTC; CDR3 protein: CASSLAGVGNEQFF
clone size: few; J gene: TRBJ1-1; V gene: TRBV7-8; D gene: TRBD1; CDR3 DNA: TGTGCCAGCAGCCGACAGGGGGGAGGTAGCACTGAAGCTTTCTTT; CDR3 protein: CASSRQGGGSTEAFF
clone size: NA; J gene: TRBJ1-6; V gene: TRBV6-6; D gene: TRBD1; CDR3 DNA: TGTGCCAGCAGTTACATACAGGGGGCGGTCTCACCCCTCCACTTT; CDR3 protein: CASSYIQGAVSPLHF
clone size: NA; J gene: TRBJ1-3; V gene: TRBV5-1; D gene: TRBD1; CDR3 DNA: TGCGCCAGCAGCCCAGGGGGGAACTCTGGAAACACCATATATTTT; CDR3 protein: CASSPGGNSGNTIYF
clone size: once; J gene: TRBJ1-4; V gene: TRBV4-2; D gene: NA; CDR3 DNA: TGTGCCAGCAGCACGAACATCCAGGGTCATGAAAAACTGTTTTTT; CDR3 protein: CASSTNIQGHEKLFF
clone size: many; J gene: TRBJ2-2; V gene: TRBV7-9; D gene: TRBD2; CDR3 DNA: TGTGCCAGCAGCCGGGGACCGCACGGGGGGACCGGGGAGCTGTTTTTT; CDR3 protein: CASSRGPHGGTGELFF
clone size: few; J gene: TRBJ2-7; V gene: TRBV29-1; D gene: TRBD2; CDR3 DNA: TGCAGCGTTGTAAGACTAGCGGGAGCCGCTCGTCCCTACGAGCAGTACTTC; CDR3 protein: CSVVRLAGAARPYEQYF